This T cell receptor (beta chain) was recovered during a study of shared clonotypes between healthy human individuals. Overall study: The donor pool was made up of a couple of women and a few men aged 18 to 49.

V was cut by 8 bases and J by 2 bases, with 16 bases left in between. Germline assignment: CDR1 WSHSY and CDR2 SAAADI. CDR3 length equals 14 residues. This clone was seen a handful of times. Using immunoSEQ multiplex PCR, the repertoire was profiled, and TCRdb retains in-frame clones only, with some absent. The repertoire has some 89,000 clones, 67% of them found once; the top ten carry approximately 49%. CD8 memory cells included CD45RO+ cells plus CCR7-negative CD45RA+ TemRA cells. Sequenced material: memory CD8+ T cells sorted from blood. The subset here: CD45RO+ cells pooled with CCR7-negative TemRA cells. The receptor's source is a young man in good health. The rearrangement links TRBV10-2 to TRBJ2-7, with TRBD2 as a possible D gene (6 bases). Written as DNA, the CDR3 is TGCGCCAGCGGGGGTCCGGAGGGCCCCTACGAGCAGTACTTC. Translation: CASGGPEGPYEQYF.